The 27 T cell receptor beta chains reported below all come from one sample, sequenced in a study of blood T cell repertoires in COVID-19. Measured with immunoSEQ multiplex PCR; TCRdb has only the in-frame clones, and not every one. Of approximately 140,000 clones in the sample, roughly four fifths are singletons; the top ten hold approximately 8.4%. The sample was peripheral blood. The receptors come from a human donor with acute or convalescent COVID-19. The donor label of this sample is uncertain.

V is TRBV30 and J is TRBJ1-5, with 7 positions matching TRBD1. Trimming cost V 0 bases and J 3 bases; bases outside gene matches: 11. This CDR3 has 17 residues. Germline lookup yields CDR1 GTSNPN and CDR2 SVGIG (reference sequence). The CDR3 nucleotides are TGTGCCTGGAGTGTTGGGGCAGGGGGATTTAACAATCAGCCCCAGCATTTT. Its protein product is CAWSVGAGGFNNQPQHF.

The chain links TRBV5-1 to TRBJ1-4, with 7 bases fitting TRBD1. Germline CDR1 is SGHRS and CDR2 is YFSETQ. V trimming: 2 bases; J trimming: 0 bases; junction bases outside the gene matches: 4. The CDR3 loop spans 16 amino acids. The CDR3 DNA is TGCGCCAGCAGCTTCACAGGGGACACAACTAATGAAAAACTGTTTTTT. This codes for CASSFTGDTTNEKLFF. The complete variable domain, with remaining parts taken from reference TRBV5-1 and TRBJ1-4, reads KAGVTQTPRYLIKTRGQQVTLSCSPISGHRSVSWYQQTPGQGLQFLFEYFSETQRNKGNFPGRFSGRQFSNSRSEMNVSTLELGDSALYLCASSFTGDTTNEKLFFGSGTQLSVL.

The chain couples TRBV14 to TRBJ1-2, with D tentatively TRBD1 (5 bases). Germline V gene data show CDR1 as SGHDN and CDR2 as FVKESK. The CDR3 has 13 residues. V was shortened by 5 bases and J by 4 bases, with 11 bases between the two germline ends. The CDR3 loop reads CASSTGGVYGYTF. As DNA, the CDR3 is TGTGCCAGCAGCACTGGGGGGGTCTATGGCTACACCTTC.

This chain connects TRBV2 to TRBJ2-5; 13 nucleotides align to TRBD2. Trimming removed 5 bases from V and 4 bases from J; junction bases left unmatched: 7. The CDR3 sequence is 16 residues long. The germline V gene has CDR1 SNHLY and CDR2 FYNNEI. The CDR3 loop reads CASSPGLAGAGETQYF. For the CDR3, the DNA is TGTGCCAGCAGTCCTGGACTAGCGGGGGCGGGAGAGACCCAGTACTTC. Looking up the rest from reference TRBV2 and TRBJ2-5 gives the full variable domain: EPEVTQTPSHQVTQMGQEVILRCVPISNHLYFYWYRQILGQKVEFLVSFYNNEISEKSEIFDDQFSVERPDGSNFTLKIRSTKLEDSAMYFCASSPGLAGAGETQYFGPGTRLLVL.

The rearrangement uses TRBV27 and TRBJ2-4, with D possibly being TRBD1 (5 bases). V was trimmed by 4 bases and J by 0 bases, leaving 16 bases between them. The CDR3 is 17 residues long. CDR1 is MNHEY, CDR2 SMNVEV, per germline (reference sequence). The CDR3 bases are TGTGCCAGCAGTTCCCTGAAGGGGAACCTAGCCAAAAACATTCAGTACTTC. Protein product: CASSSLKGNLAKNIQYF.

The CDR3 spells CASSEVEVWGEQFF. In nucleotides, the CDR3 is TGTGCCAGCAGTGAAGTGGAGGTCTGGGGTGAGCAGTTCTTC. J is TRBJ2-1 and V is TRBV6-1, with D tentatively TRBD2 (5 bases). The CDR3 loop spans 14 amino acids. The germline gives CDR1 MNHNS, CDR2 SASEGT. With 1 base removed from V and 9 bases from J, the gap between germline ends came to 13 bases.

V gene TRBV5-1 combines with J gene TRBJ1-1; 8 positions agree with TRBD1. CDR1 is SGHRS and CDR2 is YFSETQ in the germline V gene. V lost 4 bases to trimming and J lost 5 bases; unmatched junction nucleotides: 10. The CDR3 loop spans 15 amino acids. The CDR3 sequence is CASSPGQGDRTEAFF. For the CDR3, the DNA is TGCGCCAGCAGCCCAGGACAGGGAGATCGTACTGAAGCTTTCTTT.

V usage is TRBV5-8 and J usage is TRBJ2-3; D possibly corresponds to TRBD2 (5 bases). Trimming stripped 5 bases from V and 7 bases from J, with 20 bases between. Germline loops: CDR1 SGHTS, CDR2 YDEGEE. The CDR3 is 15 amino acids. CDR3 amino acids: CASSRHGVLINTQYF. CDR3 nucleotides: TGTGCCAGCAGTCGGCACGGGGTCCTAATCAATACGCAGTATTTT.

As DNA, the CDR3 is TGTGCCAGCAGCCCAGACAGGTCGAATGGCTACACCTTC. This codes for CASSPDRSNGYTF. This chain connects TRBV6-5 to TRBJ1-2, with D possibly matching TRBD1 (6 bases). Germline V gene data show CDR1 as MNHEY and CDR2 as SVGAGI. The CDR3 covers 13 residues. Between the trimmed V and J ends, which lost 6 bases and 6 bases, there was a span of 14 bases.

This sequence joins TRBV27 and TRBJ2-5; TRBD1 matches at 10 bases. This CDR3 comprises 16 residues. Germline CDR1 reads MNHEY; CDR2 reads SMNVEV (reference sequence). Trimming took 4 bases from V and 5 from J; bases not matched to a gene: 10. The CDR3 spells CASSSPVGTGVETQYF. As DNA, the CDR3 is TGTGCCAGCAGTTCCCCCGTCGGGACAGGGGTCGAGACCCAGTACTTC.

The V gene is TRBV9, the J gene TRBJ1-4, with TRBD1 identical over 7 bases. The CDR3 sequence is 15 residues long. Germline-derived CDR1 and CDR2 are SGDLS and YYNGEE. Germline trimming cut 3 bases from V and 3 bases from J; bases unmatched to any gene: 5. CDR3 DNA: TGTGCCAGCAGCGCCCCCGGGACAGCTAATGAAAAACTGTTTTTT. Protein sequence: CASSAPGTANEKLFF.

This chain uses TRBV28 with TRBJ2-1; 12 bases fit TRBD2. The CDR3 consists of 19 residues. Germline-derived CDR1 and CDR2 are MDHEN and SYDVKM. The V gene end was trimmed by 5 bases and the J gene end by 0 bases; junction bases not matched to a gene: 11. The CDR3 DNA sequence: TGTGCCAGCAGTATCAGGACTAGCGGGGCCTTCAGCTCCTACAATGAGCAGTTCTTC. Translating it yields CASSIRTSGAFSSYNEQFF. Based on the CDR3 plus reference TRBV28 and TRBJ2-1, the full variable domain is DVKVTQSSRYLVKRTGEKVFLECVQDMDHENMFWYRQDPGLGLRLIYFSYDVKMKEKGDIPEGYSVSREKKERFSLILESASTNQTSMYLCASSIRTSGAFSSYNEQFFGPGTRLTVL.

CDR3 DNA sequence: TGTGCCATCAGTGAGGCCACAGGGGGGGGTAGCAATCAGCCCCAGCATTTT. It encodes CAISEATGGGSNQPQHF. The chain carries TRBV10-3 and TRBJ1-5; 8 positions match TRBD1. Germline loops: CDR1 ENHRY, CDR2 SYGVKD. This CDR3 has 17 residues. After removal of 2 bases from V and 0 bases from J, the junction contained 6 bases not matched to a gene.

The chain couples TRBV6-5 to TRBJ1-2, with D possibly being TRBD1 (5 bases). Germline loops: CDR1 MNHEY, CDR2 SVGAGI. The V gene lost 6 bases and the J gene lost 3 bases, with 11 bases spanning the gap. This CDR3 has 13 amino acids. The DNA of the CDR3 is TGTGCCAGCAGCAGGGTACAGGACTATGGCTACACCTTC. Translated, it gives CASSRVQDYGYTF.

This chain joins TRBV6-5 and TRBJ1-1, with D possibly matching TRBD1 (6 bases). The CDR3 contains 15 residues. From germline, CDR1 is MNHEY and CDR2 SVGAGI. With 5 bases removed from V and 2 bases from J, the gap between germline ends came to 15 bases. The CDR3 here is CASSQYRDINTEAFF. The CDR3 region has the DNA TGTGCCAGCAGTCAGTACAGGGACATAAACACTGAAGCTTTCTTT.

The DNA of the CDR3 is TGTGCCTGGAGTTTAACAGGGGGGCCTAATGAAAAACTGTTTTTT. Translating gives CAWSLTGGPNEKLFF. This chain connects TRBV30 to TRBJ1-4, with TRBD1 matching 8 bases. The trim removed 2 bases at V and 3 bases at J, leaving 5 bases unmatched. CDR1 and CDR2 from the germline V gene are GTSNPN and SVGIG (reference sequence). The CDR3 spans 15 residues.

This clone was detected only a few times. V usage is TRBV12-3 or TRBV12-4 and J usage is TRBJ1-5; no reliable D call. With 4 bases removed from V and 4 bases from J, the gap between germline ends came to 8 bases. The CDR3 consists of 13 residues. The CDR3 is CASSSGGNQPQHF. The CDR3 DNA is TGTGCCAGCAGTTCCGGAGGGAATCAGCCCCAGCATTTT.

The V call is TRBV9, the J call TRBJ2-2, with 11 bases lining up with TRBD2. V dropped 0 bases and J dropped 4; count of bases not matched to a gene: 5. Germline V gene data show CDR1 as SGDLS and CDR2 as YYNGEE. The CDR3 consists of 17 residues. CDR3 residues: CASSVAPSGGTTGELFF. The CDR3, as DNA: TGTGCCAGCAGCGTAGCCCCTAGCGGGGGGACCACCGGGGAGCTGTTTTTT.

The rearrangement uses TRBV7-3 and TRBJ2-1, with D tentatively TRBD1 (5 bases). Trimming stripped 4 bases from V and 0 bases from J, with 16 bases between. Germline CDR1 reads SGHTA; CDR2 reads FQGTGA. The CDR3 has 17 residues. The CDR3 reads CASSSLGALSSYNEQFF. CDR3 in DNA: TGTGCCAGCAGCTCCTTAGGGGCCCTTAGCTCCTACAATGAGCAGTTCTTC.

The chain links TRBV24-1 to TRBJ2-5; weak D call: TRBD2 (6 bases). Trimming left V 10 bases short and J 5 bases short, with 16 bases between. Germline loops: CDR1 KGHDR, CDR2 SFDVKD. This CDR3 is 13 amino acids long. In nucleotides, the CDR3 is TGTGCCACAGCGACCGGCGGGGTGGAGACCCAGTACTTC. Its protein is CATATGGVETQYF.

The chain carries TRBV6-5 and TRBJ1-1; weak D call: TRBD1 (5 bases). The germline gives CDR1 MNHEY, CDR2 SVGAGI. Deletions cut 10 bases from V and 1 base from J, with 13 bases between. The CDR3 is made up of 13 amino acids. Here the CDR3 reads CATGRGQNTEAFF. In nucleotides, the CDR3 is TGTGCCACGGGTAGGGGTCAGAACACTGAAGCTTTCTTT.

DNA of the CDR3: TGTGCCAGCAGCCGGACTAGTGGAAACACCATATATTTT. Amino acids: CASSRTSGNTIYF. The chain combines TRBV3-1 (or the pseudogene TRBV3-2) with TRBJ1-3; unclear D gene. V was trimmed by 4 bases and J by 3 bases, leaving 7 bases between them. The V gene's germline CDR1 is LGHDT and CDR2 YNNKEL (reference sequence). The CDR3 spans 13 residues.

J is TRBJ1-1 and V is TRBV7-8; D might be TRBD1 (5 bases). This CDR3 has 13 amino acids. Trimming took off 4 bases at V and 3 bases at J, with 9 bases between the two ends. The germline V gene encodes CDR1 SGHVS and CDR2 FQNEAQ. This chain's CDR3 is CASSSPGDTEAFF. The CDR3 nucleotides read TGTGCCAGCAGCTCCCCGGGGGACACTGAAGCTTTCTTT.

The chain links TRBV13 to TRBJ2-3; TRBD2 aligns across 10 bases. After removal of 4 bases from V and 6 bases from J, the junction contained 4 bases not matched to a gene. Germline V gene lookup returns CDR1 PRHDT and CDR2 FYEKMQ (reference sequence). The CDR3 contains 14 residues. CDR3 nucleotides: TGTGCCAGCAGCTGGAGCGGGGGGGCCGATACGCAGTATTTT. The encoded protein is CASSWSGGADTQYF. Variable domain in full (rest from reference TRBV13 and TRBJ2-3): AAGVIQSPRHLIKEKRETATLKCYPIPRHDTVYWYQQGPGQDPQFLISFYEKMQSDKGSIPDRFSAQQFSDYHSELNMSSLELGDSALYFCASSWSGGADTQYFGPGTRLTVL.

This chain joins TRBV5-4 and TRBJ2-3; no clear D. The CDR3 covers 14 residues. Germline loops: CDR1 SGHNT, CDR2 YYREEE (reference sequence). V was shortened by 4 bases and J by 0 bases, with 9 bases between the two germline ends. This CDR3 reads CASSIMRSTDTQYF. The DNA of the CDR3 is TGTGCCAGCAGCATCATGCGGAGCACAGATACGCAGTATTTT.

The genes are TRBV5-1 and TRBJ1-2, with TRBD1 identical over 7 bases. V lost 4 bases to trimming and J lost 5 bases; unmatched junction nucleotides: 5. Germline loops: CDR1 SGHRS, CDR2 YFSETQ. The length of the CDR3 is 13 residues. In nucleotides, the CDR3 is TGCGCCAGCAGCCAACAGGGGAGATATGGCTACACCTTC. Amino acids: CASSQQGRYGYTF.

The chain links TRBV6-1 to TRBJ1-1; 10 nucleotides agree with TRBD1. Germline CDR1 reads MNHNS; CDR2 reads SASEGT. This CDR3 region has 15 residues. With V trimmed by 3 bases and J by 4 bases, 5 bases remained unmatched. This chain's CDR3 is CASSDLGTGATEAFF. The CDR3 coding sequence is TGTGCCAGCAGTGATCTCGGGACAGGGGCCACTGAAGCTTTCTTT.